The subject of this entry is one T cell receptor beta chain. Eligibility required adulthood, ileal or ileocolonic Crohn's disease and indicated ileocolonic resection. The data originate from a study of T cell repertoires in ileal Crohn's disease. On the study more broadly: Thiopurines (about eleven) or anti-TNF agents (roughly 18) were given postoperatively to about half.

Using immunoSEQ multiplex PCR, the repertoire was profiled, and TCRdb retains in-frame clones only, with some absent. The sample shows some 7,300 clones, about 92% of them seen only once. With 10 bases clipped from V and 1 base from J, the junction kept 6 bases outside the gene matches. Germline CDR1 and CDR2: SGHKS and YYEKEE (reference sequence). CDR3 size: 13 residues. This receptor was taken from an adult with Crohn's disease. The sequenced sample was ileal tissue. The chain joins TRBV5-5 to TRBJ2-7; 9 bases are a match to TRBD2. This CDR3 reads CASTSGPSYEQYF. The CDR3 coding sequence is TGTGCCTCAACTAGCGGGCCGTCCTACGAGCAGTACTTC.